This T cell receptor beta chain was identified in a study of blood T cell repertoires in COVID-19. Across the study: The United States, Italy and Spain supplied acute and convalescent COVID-19 samples. T cells, B-cell-depleted T cells, or PBMCs supplied cDNA or gDNA.

The CDR3 has 14 residues. Trimming removed 3 bases from V and 0 bases from J; junction bases left unmatched: 2. Germline loops: CDR1 LGHNA, CDR2 YNFKEQ. Methods used by the authors: Using reference gene primer amplification, nucleated cell counts were estimated. The repertoire was sequenced with immunoSEQ multiplex PCR; TCRdb's copy has only in-frame clones and lacks some. V and J calls and clone size are as listed in that table; D and trimming were resolved from the DNA. The repertoire holds about 170,000 clones, with about 86% as singletons. The receptor was isolated from a man younger than 35 with active or convalescent COVID-19. Sequencing was performed on peripheral blood. The chain is built from TRBV4-2 and TRBJ2-7, with 7 bases that match TRBD1. CDR3 coding DNA: TGTGCCAGCAGCCAGGACAGGACCTCCTACGAGCAGTACTTC. Protein: CASSQDRTSYEQYF.